A single sample gave rise to the 30 T cell receptor beta chains below, sequenced in a study of lymphopenia after photon versus proton radiotherapy. Assay used: immunoSEQ multiplex PCR; TCRdb lists only in-frame clones, some missing. The data show tens of thousands of clones, roughly four fifths seen once. The sample was peripheral blood, taken from a patient treated with photon-based radiotherapy. The receptors stem from a woman between 45 and 60 years old with pancreatic cancer.

The chain carries TRBV9 and TRBJ1-4; D remains ambiguous. Deletions cut 4 bases from V and 5 bases from J, with 15 bases between. CDR1 and CDR2 (germline): SGDLS, YYNGEE. There are 15 residues in the CDR3. CDR3 in amino acids: CASSSLTSGNEKLFF. The CDR3 DNA reads TGTGCCAGCAGCTCTTTGACAAGCGGCAATGAAAAACTGTTTTTT. The variable domain in full, with the rest retrieved from reference TRBV9 and TRBJ1-4, is DSGVTQTPKHLITATGQRVTLRCSPRSGDLSVYWYQQSLDQGLQFLIQYYNGEERAKGNILERFSAQQFPDLHSELNLSSLELGDSALYFCASSSLTSGNEKLFFGSGTQLSVL.

The rearrangement links TRBV5-1 to TRBJ2-1, with 10 bases that match TRBD2. This CDR3 is built from 17 residues. Looked up from germline, CDR1 is SGHRS and CDR2 is YFSETQ. The V segment lost 0 bases and the J segment 4 bases; nucleotides outside the gene matches: 7. The CDR3 region is CASSLESGRVGYNEQFF. CDR3 DNA sequence: TGCGCCAGCAGCTTGGAGAGCGGGAGGGTGGGTTACAATGAGCAGTTCTTC.

The chain recombines TRBV7-2 with TRBJ2-7, with 12 bases lining up with TRBD1. With V trimmed by 5 bases and J by 5 bases, 4 bases remained unmatched. Germline V gene sequence: CDR1 SGHTA, CDR2 FQGNSA. CDR3 length: 14 residues. CDR3 region: CASSPGTGGDEQYF. In DNA form, the CDR3 reads TGTGCCAGCAGCCCCGGGACAGGGGGCGACGAGCAGTACTTC.

The V gene is TRBV5-1, the J gene TRBJ2-1; possibly TRBD2 for D (5 bases). V was trimmed by 0 bases and J by 3 bases, leaving 10 bases between them. Germline-derived CDR1 and CDR2 are SGHRS and YFSETQ. This CDR3 region has 15 residues. This CDR3 reads CASSLDPSSYNEQFF. For the CDR3, the DNA is TGCGCCAGCAGCTTGGACCCTAGCAGCTACAATGAGCAGTTCTTC.

V is TRBV19 and J is TRBJ1-1; 7 nucleotides line up with TRBD1. The germline gives CDR1 LNHDA, CDR2 SQIVND (reference sequence). J gave up 0 bases and V 4 bases, and 5 bases lay outside the gene matches. The CDR3 extends over 15 amino acids. As DNA, the CDR3 is TGTGCCAGTAGTACCACACAGGGGATGAACACTGAAGCTTTCTTT. It encodes CASSTTQGMNTEAFF.

The chain is built from TRBV27 and TRBJ2-7; 8 bases agree with TRBD2. The CDR3 has 15 amino acids. Germline CDR1 MNHEY, CDR2 SMNVEV (reference sequence). V lost 3 bases, J lost 4 bases, and 8 bases stayed unmatched. In DNA, the CDR3 is TGTGCCAGCAGTTTCCAAGCGGGAGCGGGGTACGAGCAGTACTTC. This codes for CASSFQAGAGYEQYF.

The chain joins TRBV19 to TRBJ2-7; D remains ambiguous. There are 15 residues in the CDR3. Germline V CDR1 and CDR2: LNHDA, SQIVND (reference sequence). Trimming pared 0 bases from V and 0 bases from J, leaving 9 bases between. The CDR3 here is CASSIDLGGSYEQYF. The DNA for the CDR3 is TGTGCCAGTAGTATAGATCTGGGTGGCTCCTACGAGCAGTACTTC. The whole variable domain, remainder taken from reference TRBV19 and TRBJ2-7, is DGGITQSPKYLFRKEGQNVTLSCEQNLNHDAMYWYRQDPGQGLRLIYYSQIVNDFQKGDIAEGYSVSREKKESFPLTVTSAQKNPTAFYLCASSIDLGGSYEQYFGPGTRLTVT.

The chain couples TRBV16 to TRBJ1-5; the D is unclear. Germline V CDR1 and CDR2: KGHSY, FQNENV. V shed 0 bases and J shed 0 bases, with 6 bases lying between them. This CDR3 region has 15 residues. Here the CDR3 DNA reads TGTGCCAGCAGCCAATCAAAGGGTAGCAATCAGCCCCAGCATTTT. Translated: CASSQSKGSNQPQHF. Together with reference TRBV16 and TRBJ1-5, the CDR3 gives the full variable domain: GEEVAQTPKHLVRGEGQKAKLYCAPIKGHSYVFWYQQVLKNEFKFLISFQNENVFDETGMPKERFSAKCLPNSPCSLEIQATKLEDSAVYFCASSQSKGSNQPQHFGDGTRLSIL.

This clone was counted only a few times. V and J are TRBV6-6 and TRBJ1-5; D gene uncertain. There are 14 residues in the CDR3. The germline gives CDR1 MNHNY, CDR2 SVGAGI (reference sequence). V dropped 0 bases and J dropped 3 bases, with 6 bases sitting between them. The CDR3: CASSYSDFNQPQHF. The CDR3 DNA reads TGTGCCAGCAGTTACTCGGACTTCAATCAGCCCCAGCATTTT.

The chain recombines TRBV11-2 with TRBJ2-3; 7 positions match TRBD2. The V and J ends lost 3 bases and 5 bases, in that order; junction bases with no gene match: 11. This CDR3 is built from 16 residues. Germline CDR1 reads SGHAT; CDR2 reads FQNNGV. CDR3 loop: CASSFLRTSGGDTQYF. Here the CDR3 DNA reads TGTGCCAGCAGCTTCCTCCGGACTAGTGGGGGAGATACGCAGTATTTT. The complete variable domain, with remaining parts taken from reference TRBV11-2 and TRBJ2-3, reads EAGVAQSPRYKIIEKRQSVAFWCNPISGHATLYWYQQILGQGPKLLIQFQNNGVVDDSQLPKDRFSAERLKGVDSTLKIQPAKLEDSAVYLCASSFLRTSGGDTQYFGPGTRLTVL.

By its share, this clone is large. The chain links TRBV7-9 to TRBJ2-1; TRBD2 might be the D (5 bases). In germline, CDR1 is SEHNR, CDR2 FQNEAQ (reference sequence). The CDR3 sequence is 14 residues long. Deletions cut 5 bases from V and 7 bases from J, with 15 bases between. CDR3 sequence (DNA): TGTGCCAGCAGCATGGACGGGGAGATGAATGAGCAGTTCTTC. Its translation: CASSMDGEMNEQFF.

A word on this clone: Compared with germline, one end of the junction differs, possibly owing to a read error. This sequence joins TRBV4-1 and TRBJ2-2, with 8 positions matching TRBD2. There are 16 residues in the CDR3. From germline, CDR1 is MGHRA and CDR2 YSYEKL. Here the CDR3 reads CASTQRGGANTGELFF. In DNA form, the CDR3 reads TGCGCCAGCACCCAACGGGGGGGCGCGAACACCGGGGAGCTGTTTTTT.

This sequence joins TRBV7-6 and TRBJ1-1, with D unclear. Germline lookup yields CDR1 SGHVS and CDR2 FNYEAQ. The CDR3 runs 13 residues. Trimming took off 5 bases at V and 1 base at J, with 8 bases between the two ends. The CDR3 nucleotides read TGTGCCAGCAGCCCCGGAGGGAACACTGAAGCTTTCTTT. This sequence encodes CASSPGGNTEAFF.

J is TRBJ2-1 and V is TRBV9; 7 nucleotides align to TRBD1. V lost 3 bases to trimming and J lost 9 bases; unmatched junction nucleotides: 6. This CDR3 comprises 13 residues. Germline V gives CDR1 SGDLS, CDR2 YYNGEE. This CDR3 reads CASSGQGEGEQFF. The CDR3, as DNA: TGTGCCAGCAGCGGACAGGGTGAGGGTGAGCAGTTCTTC.

This clone has just one count. The rearrangement joins TRBV9 to TRBJ2-7; 11 bases align to TRBD2. CDR3 length equals 15 residues. The V segment lost 3 bases and the J segment 6 bases; nucleotides outside the gene matches: 8. Germline CDR1 and CDR2: SGDLS and YYNGEE. In DNA form, the CDR3 reads TGTGCCAGCAGCGGCAGCACTAGCGGGAGTGGCGAGCAGTACTTC. It codes for CASSGSTSGSGEQYF.

The CDR3: CSVESESSYNEQFF. CDR3 sequence (DNA): TGCAGCGTTGAGTCAGAGAGCTCCTACAATGAGCAGTTCTTC. The rearrangement uses TRBV29-1 and TRBJ2-1; no definite D call. The CDR3 totals 14 residues. The germline V gene has CDR1 SQVTM and CDR2 ANQGSEA. V shed 3 bases and J shed 0 bases, with 9 bases lying between them.

Only a few counts were recorded for this clone. The V call is TRBV5-8, the J call TRBJ1-1, with D possibly being TRBD1 (6 bases). Germline V gene sequence: CDR1 SGHTS, CDR2 YDEGEE. The CDR3 consists of 15 residues. The V end lost 3 bases, the J end lost 4 bases, and 16 bases lay between the germline ends. The DNA of the CDR3 is TGTGCCAGCAGCTCGGAGGGGGTAGGGGGCACTGAAGCTTTCTTT. Its protein is CASSSEGVGGTEAFF.

This clone was detected only a few times. The chain recombines TRBV9 with TRBJ1-1, with D perhaps TRBD1 (5 bases). Germline V gene lookup returns CDR1 SGDLS and CDR2 YYNGEE. The CDR3 extends over 14 amino acids. V dropped 4 bases and J dropped 6 bases, with 16 bases sitting between them. The CDR3 protein is CASSPRQFSSEAFF. CDR3 in DNA: TGTGCCAGCAGCCCGCGACAGTTCTCCTCTGAAGCTTTCTTT.

This sequence joins TRBV15 and TRBJ2-2; D is perhaps TRBD1 (6 bases). With 4 bases removed from V and 3 bases from J, the gap between germline ends came to 9 bases. Germline CDR1 reads LNHNV; CDR2 reads YYDKDF (reference sequence). The CDR3 spans 14 residues. Here the CDR3 DNA reads TGTGCCACCAGCAATCGACAGGACACCGGGGAGCTGTTTTTT. Translated, it gives CATSNRQDTGELFF. The variable domain in full, completed from reference TRBV15 and TRBJ2-2, reads DAMVIQNPRYQVTQFGKPVTLSCSQTLNHNVMYWYQQKSSQAPKLLFHYYDKDFNNEADTPDNFQSRRPNTSFCFLDIRSPGLGDTAMYLCATSNRQDTGELFFGEGSRLTVL.

This chain links TRBV6-5 with TRBJ1-1; a weak D match, TRBD1 (5 bases). Per the germline V gene, CDR1 is MNHEY and CDR2 is SVGAGI. The CDR3 totals 16 residues. Trimming took off 3 bases at V and 3 bases at J, with 17 bases between the two ends. The CDR3: CASSYGAGRGYTEAFF. The CDR3 bases are TGTGCCAGCAGTTATGGGGCAGGGAGAGGGTACACTGAAGCTTTCTTT.

The rearrangement uses TRBV5-6 and TRBJ2-2, with 10 bases aligning to TRBD1. After removal of 3 bases from V and 15 bases from J, the junction contained 5 bases not matched to a gene. CDR3 length equals 12 residues. Germline CDR1 is SGHDT and CDR2 is YYEEEE. The CDR3 loop is CASSSPGTGVFF. Here the CDR3 DNA reads TGTGCCAGCAGCTCCCCGGGGACAGGGGTGTTTTTT.

The genes are TRBV4-3 and TRBJ2-7; TRBD1 aligns across 7 bases. The CDR3 length is 15 residues. From germline, CDR1 is LGHNA and CDR2 YSLEER. J gave up 5 bases and V 6 bases, and 13 bases lay outside the gene matches. DNA of the CDR3: TGCGCCAGCAGTCAGAAACAGGGGTCTTTCGACGAGCAGTACTTC. It codes for CASSQKQGSFDEQYF.

DNA for the CDR3: TGCGCCAGCAGTGAGACTAGCGATTACAATGAGCAGTTCTTC. Its translation: CASSETSDYNEQFF. This sequence joins TRBV10-1 and TRBJ2-1, with 7 positions matching TRBD2. V gave up 2 bases and J gave up 4 bases; unmatched junction bases: 2. Per germline, CDR1 WNHNN and CDR2 SYGVQD (reference sequence). The CDR3 is 14 residues long.

This clone has more than one count but fewer than ten. V and J are TRBV29-1 and TRBJ2-1, with D tentatively TRBD2 (7 bases). The CDR3 length is 13 residues. Germline V gene sequence: CDR1 SQVTM, CDR2 ANQGSEA. The V gene lost 4 bases and the J gene lost 9 bases, with 16 bases spanning the gap. The CDR3 coding sequence is TGCAGCGTTGTAGCGGGCAGGGGTAGTGAGCAGTTCTTC. This codes for CSVVAGRGSEQFF.

The chain has TRBV6-5 and TRBJ2-1, with 7 nucleotides matching TRBD2. The ends lost 10 bases at V and 5 bases at J; junction bases unmatched: 8. In germline, CDR1 is MNHEY, CDR2 SVGAGI. This CDR3 is 13 amino acids long. The CDR3 sequence: CATGTAGDNEQFF. CDR3 nucleotide sequence: TGTGCCACCGGCACCGCGGGGGACAATGAGCAGTTCTTC.

J is TRBJ2-3 and V is TRBV11-2; D gene ambiguous. V lost 0 bases to trimming and J lost 5 bases, with 9 bases between them. This CDR3 has 14 residues. Germline CDR1 SGHAT, CDR2 FQNNGV. CDR3 DNA sequence: TGTGCCAGCAGCTTAGATGGATGGGGAGATACGCAGTATTTT. This translates into CASSLDGWGDTQYF.

The chain carries TRBV3-1 (or the pseudogene TRBV3-2) and TRBJ1-1, with D unclear. Germline CDR1 reads LGHDT; CDR2 reads YNNKEL (reference sequence). This CDR3 is built from 9 residues. V gave up 7 bases and J gave up 10 bases, with 7 bases separating them. CDR3 residues: CASTGGAFF. Here the CDR3 DNA reads TGTGCCAGCACCGGAGGAGCTTTCTTT.

This sequence joins TRBV5-5 and TRBJ1-5, with 9 bases fitting TRBD1. Germline-derived CDR1 and CDR2 are SGHKS and YYEKEE (reference sequence). This CDR3 has 16 amino acids. Trimming at V came to 3 bases and at J to 4 bases, leaving 8 bases not matched to a gene. For the CDR3, the DNA is TGTGCCAGCAGCTCAGACAGGACAGGGGAAAATCAGCCCCAGCATTTT. Translating gives CASSSDRTGENQPQHF.

V gene TRBV10-2 combines with J gene TRBJ2-1, with 9 bases identical to TRBD2. J lost 6 bases, V lost 0 bases, and 18 bases had no gene match. Germline CDR1 reads WSHSY; CDR2 reads SAAADI. The CDR3 runs 20 residues. CDR3 sequence (DNA): TGCGCCAGCAGTGAGTCAAAAGGCGGGAGGGCCCTAATTTTTGGCAATGAGCAGTTCTTC. Its translation: CASSESKGGRALIFGNEQFF.

This chain joins TRBV29-1 and TRBJ2-7; 9 bases agree with TRBD2. This CDR3 is 14 amino acids long. The V gene end was trimmed by 6 bases and the J gene end by 2 bases; junction bases not matched to a gene: 8. Germline CDR1 is SQVTM and CDR2 is ANQGSEA. The DNA of the CDR3 is TGCAGCGTAACCTCCAGCGGGAGGACCTACGAGCAGTACTTC. It codes for CSVTSSGRTYEQYF.